This entry features one TCR beta chain sequence. The antigen is undetermined. In every patient, relapse followed autologous stem cell transplantation, while exposure to brentuximab vedotin differed. When best responses were assessed, they were complete response, partial response or progressive disease. This entry belongs to a study of PD-1 blockade in classical Hodgkin lymphoma. Sequencing was performed with immunoSEQ multiplex PCR; in TCRdb, only in-frame clones are kept and a portion is missing. The sample gives 13,000 or so clones, about four fifths of which show up once; almost 25% is in the top ten. Study results and limitations: When set against healthy donors, newly diagnosed patients were reported to show lower baseline TCR diversity. Patients starting nivolumab under 1 year after ASCT were excluded.

The germline V and J ends were trimmed by 7 bases and 6 bases, with 7 bases remaining between them. The CDR3 extends over 11 amino acids. Germline lookup yields CDR1 MDHEN and CDR2 SYDVKM. Here the sequenced sample was peripheral blood mononuclear cells (PBMCs), taken at baseline. The genes are TRBV28 and TRBJ1-5; no firm D call. This TCR was recovered from a human donor with classical Hodgkin lymphoma. The CDR3 DNA reads as TGTGCCAGCACTAGTACTCAGCCCCAGCATTTT. Translating it yields CASTSTQPQHF. Full variable domain (missing parts from reference TRBV28 and TRBJ1-5): DVKVTQSSRYLVKRTGEKVFLECVQDMDHENMFWYRQDPGLGLRLIYFSYDVKMKEKGDIPEGYSVSREKKERFSLILESASTNQTSMYLCASTSTQPQHFGDGTRLSIL.